The entry below gives a single T cell receptor beta chain sequence along with its context. Germline lookup yields CDR1 SEHNR and CDR2 FQNEAQ (reference sequence). The CDR3 has 15 amino acids. The ends were cut back, 5 bases at V and 4 bases at J, with 17 bases in the middle. These data are taken from a study of blood T cell repertoires in COVID-19. At the level of the study: Sites in the United States, Italy and Spain provided acute and convalescent COVID-19 samples.

Individuals drawn from approximately 26 US areas were roughly 18 to 95 years old. Assignments of participants to cohorts depended upon their own reported clinical history. The repertoire was sequenced with immunoSEQ multiplex PCR; TCRdb's copy has only in-frame clones and lacks some. The sample carries 350,000 to 450,000 clones, about 90% recorded once. The material sequenced was PBMCs or T cells enriched from blood (not recorded which). The rearrangement uses TRBV7-9 and TRBJ1-1; maybe TRBD1 (5 bases). This clonotype originated in a man in his forties or fifties in a cohort exposed to, infected with or recovered from COVID-19 (not recorded which). This CDR3 is CASSVVPGVSTEAFF. The CDR3 coding sequence is TGTGCCAGCAGCGTCGTACCGGGGGTGAGCACTGAAGCTTTCTTT.